The 25 T cell receptor beta chains given below trace back to one sample, sequenced in a study of patients and donors after allogeneic stem cell transplantation. TCRdb processed the RT-PCR reads anew with MiXCR; each CDR3 protein has one entry. The repertoire holds about 960,000 distinct CDR3 sequences, roughly 18% seen once, with 5% to 7.5% in the top ten. Sequenced input: blood, either unsorted or a sorted T cell fraction (not recorded which). All receptors derive from a human donor who was either an allogeneic HSCT recipient or a stem cell or donor lymphocyte infusion donor (not recorded which). It is not recorded whose cells these are; they may come from a transplant donor.

This clonotype has just a few counts. This chain uses TRBV12-3 or TRBV12-4 with TRBJ2-2; D may match TRBD1 or TRBD2 (6 bases each). This CDR3 spans 17 amino acids. V lost 2 bases and J lost 3, with 16 bases in between. CDR3 region: CASSLHMGGTDTGELFF. In DNA, the CDR3 is TGTGCCAGCAGTTTACACATGGGGGGCACGGACACCGGGGAGCTGTTTTTT.

This clonotype showed up just a few times. The chain couples TRBV5-1 to TRBJ1-3; D may be TRBD1 (6 bases). This CDR3 contains 15 residues. V was cut by 0 bases and J by 5 bases, with 12 bases left in between. Germline V CDR1 and CDR2: SGHRS, YFSETQ. DNA of the CDR3: TGCGCCAGCAGCTTGGGGACAGAATACCGAAACACCATATATTTT. It translates to CASSLGTEYRNTIYF.

The chain joins TRBV6-1 to TRBJ1-1; TRBD1 is a possible D gene (6 bases). Germline values: CDR1 MNHNS, CDR2 SASEGT. The CDR3 has 13 amino acids. The V and J ends lost 6 bases and 6 bases respectively, with 14 bases between them. DNA of the CDR3: TGTGCCAGCAGAATACAGGGAGGGCCTGAAGCTTTCTTT. Residues: CASRIQGGPEAFF.

The CDR3 nucleotides are TGCAGTGCCAGACGGGGGGGAGGGAACACTGAAGCTTTCTTT. Translation: CSARRGGGNTEAFF. The gene calls are TRBV20-1 and TRBJ1-1; possible D gene TRBD1, 5 bases. This CDR3 contains 14 residues. The V end lost 6 bases, the J end lost 1 base, and 15 bases lay between the germline ends. Germline CDR1 is DFQATT and CDR2 is SNEGSKA (reference sequence).

The genes are TRBV5-6 and TRBJ2-3, with D possibly being TRBD2 (5 bases). The CDR3 has 18 amino acids. The germline V gene has CDR1 SGHDT and CDR2 YYEEEE. The V end lost 6 bases, the J end lost 0 bases, and 23 bases lay between the germline ends. DNA of the CDR3: TGTGCCAGCACCAACTTCGGGGTTCGATCGCCGAGCACAGATACGCAGTATTTT. The encoded protein is CASTNFGVRSPSTDTQYF.

The genes are TRBV7-9 and TRBJ1-1; TRBD1 matches at 7 bases. Germline CDR1 reads SEHNR; CDR2 reads FQNEAQ (reference sequence). This CDR3 has 14 residues. V was clipped by 6 bases and J by 4 bases; unmatched bases: 8. CDR3 loop: CASSYRQGGTEAFF. CDR3 DNA: TGTGCCAGCAGTTACCGACAGGGCGGCACTGAAGCTTTCTTT.

V gene TRBV12-3 or TRBV12-4 combines with J gene TRBJ2-3, with D perhaps TRBD2 (5 bases). This CDR3 has 13 residues. Trimming removed 2 bases at V and 5 bases at J, with 8 bases between. This CDR3 reads CASSLQAGDTQYF. The DNA for the CDR3 is TGTGCCAGCAGTTTACAGGCGGGAGATACGCAGTATTTT.

This clonotype was observed a few times. V and J are TRBV15 and TRBJ2-5, with 7 bases matching TRBD2. Germline V gives CDR1 LNHNV, CDR2 YYDKDF (reference sequence). J lost 3 bases, V lost 1 base, and 2 bases had no gene match. This CDR3 is built from 14 residues. This CDR3 is CATSRGAGEETQYF. The CDR3 DNA follows: TGTGCCACCAGCAGAGGTGCGGGGGAAGAGACCCAGTACTTC.

The rearrangement uses TRBV5-5 and TRBJ1-4, with D tentatively TRBD1 (6 bases). Per the germline V gene, CDR1 is SGHKS and CDR2 is YYEKEE (reference sequence). The CDR3 contains 14 residues. Trimming took off 4 bases at V and 5 bases at J, with 12 bases between the two ends. The CDR3 DNA follows: TGTGCCAGCAGCCCACAGGGAGGGAATGAAAAACTGTTTTTT. Protein: CASSPQGGNEKLFF.

The J gene is TRBJ2-2, the V gene TRBV7-2, with 8 bases matching TRBD1. The CDR3 loop spans 16 amino acids. Germline loops: CDR1 SGHTA, CDR2 FQGNSA. The V and J ends lost 5 bases and 4 bases, in that order; junction bases with no gene match: 9. In DNA, the CDR3 is TGTGCCAGCAGCCAGGTCTGGGACAGGCTCACCGGGGAGCTGTTTTTT. Protein: CASSQVWDRLTGELFF.

V and J are TRBV6-1 and TRBJ1-1; tentative D call: TRBD1 (6 bases). V lost 10 bases and J lost 1, with 22 bases in between. CDR3 length: 16 amino acids. CDR1 is MNHNS, CDR2 SASEGT, per germline. The CDR3 here is CATSRGGQHQNTEAFF. The CDR3, as DNA: TGTGCCACCAGCCGTGGAGGACAGCACCAGAACACTGAAGCTTTCTTT.

This clonotype turned up a few times. This chain links TRBV27 with TRBJ2-2; D is unresolved. Germline V gene data show CDR1 as MNHEY and CDR2 as SMNVEV (reference sequence). The CDR3 has 15 residues. The ends were cut back, 2 bases at V and 1 base at J, with 8 bases in the middle. DNA for the CDR3: TGTGCCAGCAGTTTACGGCAGGAGAACACCGGGGAGCTGTTTTTT. It yields the protein CASSLRQENTGELFF.

The chain joins TRBV3-1 to TRBJ1-5; 8 bases agree with TRBD1. The CDR3 is 15 amino acids. Germline-derived CDR1 and CDR2 are LGHDT and YNNKEL (reference sequence). The V gene end was trimmed by 5 bases and the J gene end by 7 bases; junction bases not matched to a gene: 10. CDR3 bases: TGTGCCAGCAGCAACGGGCAGGGGGCTCGACAGCCCCAGCATTTT. Translation: CASSNGQGARQPQHF.

J is TRBJ1-6 and V is TRBV15; no reliable D call. Germline CDR1 reads LNHNV; CDR2 reads YYDKDF (reference sequence). The CDR3 is 15 residues long. Trimming removed 0 bases at V and 1 base at J, with 4 bases between. CDR3 amino acids: CATSRDRSYNSPLHF. CDR3 nucleotide sequence: TGTGCCACCAGCAGAGATCGGTCCTATAATTCACCCCTCCACTTT.

J is TRBJ2-5 and V is TRBV6-1, with TRBD1 as a possible D gene (6 bases). Germline lookup yields CDR1 MNHNS and CDR2 SASEGT. Trimming removed 5 bases at V and 1 base at J, with 14 bases between. The CDR3 has 15 residues. CDR3 in amino acids: CASSKTGSRQETQYF. CDR3 in DNA: TGTGCCAGCAGTAAAACAGGGTCACGCCAAGAGACCCAGTACTTC.

This chain links TRBV27 with TRBJ2-3; 7 bases match TRBD2. The V gene end was trimmed by 7 bases and the J gene end by 0 bases; junction bases not matched to a gene: 7. The CDR3 length is 15 residues. Germline values: CDR1 MNHEY, CDR2 SMNVEV (reference sequence). In nucleotides, the CDR3 is TGTGCCAGCAAACGGGAGGCTCCTAGCACAGATACGCAGTATTTT. Its protein is CASKREAPSTDTQYF.

This clonotype has just a few counts. This chain joins TRBV5-6 and TRBJ2-7, with 7 bases identical to TRBD1. CDR1 is SGHDT and CDR2 is YYEEEE in the germline V gene. Trimming removed 2 bases from V and 7 bases from J; junction bases left unmatched: 6. The CDR3 spans 13 residues. In DNA form, the CDR3 reads TGTGCCAGCAGCTTCAGGGGGTCGTGGGAGCAGTACTTC. It encodes CASSFRGSWEQYF.

This clonotype was found a few times. This rearrangement joins TRBV9 to TRBJ2-1; D unresolved. Trimming left V 1 base short and J 5 bases short, with 13 bases between. The CDR3 extends over 15 amino acids. CDR1 is SGDLS and CDR2 is YYNGEE in the germline V gene. CDR3 sequence reads: CASSVSLPDNNEQFF. CDR3 sequence (DNA): TGTGCCAGCAGCGTATCATTACCCGATAACAATGAGCAGTTCTTC. Filled out from reference TRBV9 and TRBJ2-1, the complete variable domain reads DSGVTQTPKHLITATGQRVTLRCSPRSGDLSVYWYQQSLDQGLQFLIQYYNGEERAKGNILERFSAQQFPDLHSELNLSSLELGDSALYFCASSVSLPDNNEQFFGPGTRLTVL.

The chain is built from TRBV6-4 and TRBJ2-1, with D maybe TRBD2 (7 bases). V was clipped by 4 bases and J by 1 base, with 14 bases between them. The CDR3 extends over 16 amino acids. Germline loops: CDR1 MRHNA, CDR2 SNTAGT. CDR3 amino acids: CASSGGGQTSYNEQFF. As DNA, the CDR3 is TGTGCCAGCAGTGGGGGGGGGCAGACTTCCTACAATGAGCAGTTCTTC.

This clonotype was counted many times. This sequence joins TRBV24-1 and TRBJ2-1; D might be TRBD1 (6 bases). There are 13 residues in the CDR3. Germline CDR1 and CDR2: KGHDR and SFDVKD. V shed 9 bases and J shed 3 bases, with 11 bases lying between them. The CDR3 sequence is CATGHRDYNEQFF. Written as DNA, the CDR3 is TGTGCCACCGGTCACAGGGACTACAATGAGCAGTTCTTC.

This clonotype occurred a few times. The chain couples TRBV10-3 to TRBJ1-1, with D uncertain. V dropped 0 bases and J dropped 1 base, with 15 bases sitting between them. Germline V gene sequence: CDR1 ENHRY, CDR2 SYGVKD. CDR3 length equals 17 residues. CDR3 in DNA: TGTGCCATCAGTGAGTCTGGTTTTAGGCTAAGGAACACTGAAGCTTTCTTT. Its protein product is CAISESGFRLRNTEAFF.

This clonotype was counted only a few times. The gene calls are TRBV6-2 or TRBV6-3 and TRBJ2-1, with TRBD2 identical over 11 bases. The V gene end was trimmed by 5 bases and the J gene end by 5 bases; junction bases not matched to a gene: 5. The CDR3 has 15 residues. Germline lookup yields CDR1 MNHEY and CDR2 SVGEGT. CDR3 nucleotides: TGTGCCAGCAGTCTAGCGGGGGGCGCCCACAATGAGCAGTTCTTC. This sequence encodes CASSLAGGAHNEQFF.

Only a few counts were recorded for this clonotype. This rearrangement joins TRBV6-2 or TRBV6-3 to TRBJ1-2; D unclear. The CDR3 has 13 amino acids. Germline V gives CDR1 MNHEY, CDR2 SVGEGT. Trimming removed 2 bases at V and 5 bases at J, with 9 bases between. The CDR3 is CASSYERIYGYTF. The CDR3 bases are TGTGCCAGCAGTTACGAGAGGATATATGGCTACACCTTC.

Concerning this clonotype itself: The conserved phenylalanine or tryptophan normally closing the CDR3 is absent here, so this likely arose from a read error. This chain connects TRBV7-9 to TRBJ1-1, with 7 bases fitting TRBD1. This CDR3 region has 13 residues. The trim removed 5 bases at V and 4 bases at J, leaving 4 bases unmatched. Germline loops: CDR1 SEHNR, CDR2 FQNEAQ (reference sequence). The CDR3 bases are TGTGCCAGCAGCCGACAGGGTAGCACTGAAGCTTTCCTT. This encodes CASSRQGSTEAFL.

This clonotype was counted between two and nine times. The genes are TRBV29-1 and TRBJ2-1, with D possibly being TRBD2 (6 bases). Per the germline V gene, CDR1 is SQVTM and CDR2 is ANQGSEA. V was shortened by 4 bases and J by 8 bases, with 18 bases between the two germline ends. The CDR3 runs to 14 residues. CDR3 sequence reads: CSVGRALIRDEQFF. CDR3 bases: TGCAGCGTTGGGAGGGCCCTAATTCGGGATGAGCAGTTCTTC.